This is a list of T cell receptor beta chains from one sample in a study of cytomegalovirus exposure and HLA in healthy donors. Sequencing used immunoSEQ multiplex PCR; TCRdb keeps in-frame clones, though not all of them. The top ten hold under 7.5% of the sample, which has about 130,000 clones, 85% seen once. Sequenced input: PBMCs. These receptor sequences come from a woman aged 30 to 39 in good health and CMV-seropositive. Both conserved end residues are part of each CDR3. Each record gives: D gene, J gene, clone size, V gene, CDR3 protein, CDR3 DNA. D genes are given only for firm matches. Clone size is not always given. Where it is, it says once, few, many or a class for expanded clones.

.,TRBJ1-1,few,TRBV30,CAWSVDSLNTEAFF,TGTGCCTGGAGTGTAGACAGCTTGAACACTGAAGCTTTCTTT
TRBD2,TRBJ2-2,.,TRBV25-1,CASSPWGGYTGELFF,TGTGCCAGCAGCCCCTGGGGGGGTTACACCGGGGAGCTGTTTTTT
TRBD2,TRBJ2-7,.,TRBV28,CASSLLRLAPYEQYF,TGTGCCAGCAGTTTACTTCGACTAGCGCCATACGAGCAGTACTTC
TRBD1,TRBJ1-1,few,TRBV7-8,CASSQGQGTEAFF,TGTGCCAGCAGCCAGGGACAGGGCACTGAAGCTTTCTTT
TRBD1,TRBJ1-2,once,TRBV7-2,CASSPQGQGARGYTF,TGTGCCAGCAGCCCCCAGGGACAGGGGGCGCGGGGCTACACCTTC
.,TRBJ1-2,.,TRBV14,CASSQVLRSGYTF,TGTGCCAGCAGCCAAGTATTGCGAAGCGGCTACACCTTC
.,TRBJ2-7,.,TRBV6-6,CASSLSGLSSYEQYF,TGTGCCAGCAGCTTAAGCGGACTTAGCTCCTACGAGCAGTACTTC
.,TRBJ1-1,.,TRBV5-6,CASSFRNTEAFF,TGTGCCAGCAGCTTCAGGAACACTGAAGCTTTCTTT
TRBD2,TRBJ2-1,.,TRBV5-1,CASSFGRLAGDNEQFF,TGCGCCAGCAGCTTTGGCCGACTAGCGGGGGATAATGAGCAGTTCTTC
.,TRBJ1-2,once,TRBV6-5,CASSYSGYGYTF,TGTGCCAGCAGTTACTCCGGCTATGGCTACACCTTC
TRBD1,TRBJ1-1,.,TRBV4-2,CASKSDRDAFF,TGTGCCAGCAAATCAGACAGGGACGCTTTCTTT
TRBD2,TRBJ2-1,.,TRBV5-1,CASSFGLAGSYNEQFF,TGCGCCAGCAGCTTCGGACTAGCGGGCTCCTACAATGAGCAGTTCTTC
.,TRBJ2-3,.,TRBV9,CASSVELAASTDTQYF,TGTGCCAGCAGCGTAGAACTAGCCGCTAGCACAGATACGCAGTATTTT
TRBD1,TRBJ1-2,.,TRBV5-4,CASSYPDRAHGYTF,TGTGCCAGCAGCTACCCCGACAGGGCCCATGGGTACACCTTC
.,TRBJ1-1,.,TRBV6-1,CASSDTGKTEAFF,TGTGCCAGCAGCGACACAGGGAAGACTGAAGCTTTCTTT
.,TRBJ2-7,few,TRBV7-3,CASSLDPGRAAYEQYF,TGTGCCAGCAGCTTAGACCCCGGGCGGGCAGCCTACGAGCAGTACTTC
.,TRBJ2-7,.,TRBV29-1,CSASGTSYEQYF,TGCAGCGCCTCCGGGACATCCTACGAGCAGTACTTC
.,TRBJ1-2,.,TRBV28,CASSPLFNYGYTF,TGTGCCAGCAGCCCCCTCTTTAACTATGGCTACACCTTC
.,TRBJ1-5,.,TRBV6-1,CASSSQGSGNQPQHF,TGTGCCAGCAGTTCACAGGGCTCGGGCAATCAGCCCCAGCATTTT
TRBD2,TRBJ2-5,.,TRBV30,CAWSSPGLARETQYF,TGTGCCTGGAGTTCTCCGGGACTAGCTCGGGAGACCCAGTACTTC
TRBD1,TRBJ1-3,.,TRBV6-6,CASSYSSGTGGNTIYF,TGTGCCAGCAGTTACTCCTCAGGGACAGGGGGAAACACCATATATTTT
.,TRBJ1-2,once,TRBV1,CTSSHPPPGNGYTF,TGCACCAGCAGCCACCCCCCCCCAGGGAATGGCTACACCTTC
.,TRBJ2-7,.,TRBV21-1,CASSKEMGACEQYF,TGTGCCAGCAGCAAAGAAATGGGGGCCTGCGAGCAGTACTTC
.,TRBJ1-5,.,TRBV12-1,CASSFSDRLHQPQHF,TGTGCCAGCAGCTTCTCGGACAGATTACATCAGCCCCAGCATTTT
.,TRBJ1-4,.,TRBV14,CASAGAFEKLFF,TGTGCCAGCGCGGGGGCCTTTGAAAAACTGTTTTTT
TRBD1,TRBJ1-1,.,TRBV6-6,CASSYSRTGVFTEAFF,TGTGCCAGCAGTTACTCGAGAACAGGGGTTTTCACTGAAGCTTTCTTT
TRBD2,TRBJ2-1,.,TRBV5-1,CASSFYASGGASDNEQFF,TGCGCCAGCAGCTTCTACGCTAGCGGGGGGGCCAGTGACAATGAGCAGTTCTTC
TRBD1,TRBJ1-1,.,TRBV7-3,CASSPGQGEKAFF,TGTGCCAGCAGCCCAGGACAGGGGGAGAAAGCTTTCTTT
.,TRBJ2-5,.,TRBV29-1,CSVPDSSGREQYF,TGCAGCGTACCGGACAGTTCGGGGAGAGAGCAGTACTTC
TRBD1,TRBJ2-7,.,TRBV13,CASSLRQGAHEQYF,TGTGCCAGCAGCTTACGACAGGGGGCCCACGAGCAGTACTTC
TRBD1,TRBJ2-1,.,TRBV5-8,CASTPGGSSYNEQFF,TGTGCCAGCACCCCAGGGGGCAGCTCCTACAATGAGCAGTTCTTC
.,TRBJ2-7,.,TRBV25-1,CASMDSSYEQYF,TGTGCCAGTATGGACAGCTCCTACGAGCAGTACTTC
TRBD1,TRBJ1-5,.,TRBV4-2,CASSQIWTGGQGASQPQHF,TGTGCCAGCAGCCAGATATGGACAGGGGGGCAGGGGGCTAGCCAGCCCCAGCATTTT